A single sample gave rise to the 31 T cell receptor beta chains below, sequenced in a study of T cells in Graves' hyperthyroidism and ophthalmopathy. There were TCR beta CDR3 regions amplified from RNA transcripts. HTBI primers were the set used in a first-round RT-PCR of the TCR CDR3. MiXCR, run by TCRdb on the multiplex PCR reads, gives a single entry per CDR3 protein. The sample lists about 340,000 distinct CDR3 sequences; 20% to 25% were seen once. Sequencing input: blood. These receptors were taken from a woman aged 45-65 years with Graves' hyperthyroidism.

The chain has TRBV2 and TRBJ2-7, with 10 bases identical to TRBD2. The junction had 5 bases not matched to a gene; V was cut back by 2 bases and J by 7 bases. The CDR3 contains 14 residues. CDR1 is SNHLY, CDR2 FYNNEI, per germline. CDR3 sequence (DNA): TGTGCCAGCAGTGAATCTAGCGGGAGAGGGGAGCAGTACTTC. As protein: CASSESSGRGEQYF.

This clonotype has only a few counts. V gene TRBV12-3 or TRBV12-4 combines with J gene TRBJ2-7, with TRBD2 identical over 8 bases. After removal of 11 bases from V and 5 bases from J, the junction contained 11 bases not matched to a gene. This CDR3 comprises 13 residues. CDR3: CACLRGGGNEQYF. CDR3 sequence (DNA): TGTGCCTGCTTACGGGGGGGGGGGAACGAGCAGTACTTC.

In this sample, this clonotype turned up many times. This chain links TRBV6-1 with TRBJ1-5; D possibly corresponds to TRBD1 (5 bases). CDR1 MNHNS and CDR2 SASEGT come from the germline V gene. V was trimmed by 8 bases and J by 9 bases, leaving 14 bases between them. The CDR3 is 12 residues long. The CDR3 here is CASSTTGGPQHF. CDR3 DNA: TGTGCCAGCTCGACTACAGGCGGGCCCCAGCATTTT.

This clonotype has only a few counts. The chain couples TRBV20-1 to TRBJ1-6; 10 nucleotides match TRBD1. V shed 0 bases, J shed 6 bases, and the junction held 14 bases outside the gene matches. Per the germline V gene, CDR1 is DFQATT and CDR2 is SNEGSKA (reference sequence). The CDR3 totals 19 residues. The CDR3 sequence is CSARDSVKGQGRSNSPLHF. The DNA for the CDR3 is TGCAGTGCTAGAGATAGTGTAAAGGGACAGGGGAGAAGTAATTCACCCCTCCACTTT.

This clonotype was counted at least ten times. The rearrangement uses TRBV10-3 and TRBJ1-1, with D possibly being TRBD1 (5 bases). The CDR3 covers 14 residues. In germline, CDR1 is ENHRY, CDR2 SYGVKD. With 10 bases removed from V and 3 bases from J, the gap between germline ends came to 18 bases. The chain's CDR3 is CATNSRKTDTEAFF. The CDR3 region has the DNA TGTGCCACCAACAGCAGGAAGACAGACACTGAAGCTTTCTTT.

This clonotype showed up many times. This sequence joins TRBV6-1 and TRBJ1-1; 7 bases agree with TRBD1. J was trimmed by 6 bases and V by 8 bases; bases with no gene match: 12. Germline values: CDR1 MNHNS, CDR2 SASEGT. The CDR3 has 14 amino acids. Written as DNA, the CDR3 is TGTGCCAGCGCCCAGGAGGGGGCTACGGCTGAAGCTTTCTTT. Protein product: CASAQEGATAEAFF.

V and J are TRBV30 and TRBJ1-5; a weak D match, TRBD1 (6 bases). V gave up 0 bases and J gave up 0 bases, with 21 bases separating them. The CDR3 has 19 residues. Germline CDR1 is GTSNPN and CDR2 is SVGIG (reference sequence). The CDR3 is CAWSVRDTLIAYSNQPQHF. CDR3 bases: TGTGCCTGGAGTGTACGGGACACTCTGATTGCTTATAGCAATCAGCCCCAGCATTTT.

This clonotype was counted between two and nine times. A much larger clone differs from this one at a single base, so this may be a read error. J is TRBJ1-2 and V is TRBV11-2, with D perhaps matching TRBD1 (5 bases). The CDR3 runs to 15 residues. The V gene's germline CDR1 is SGHAT and CDR2 FQNNGV. The CDR3 here is CASSSKTVPNYGHTF. CDR3 nucleotide sequence: TGTGCCAGCAGCTCCAAGACAGTTCCTAACTATGGCCACACCTTC.

The V gene is TRBV7-9, the J gene TRBJ1-1; 10 bases are shared with TRBD1. Germline V gene data show CDR1 as SEHNR and CDR2 as FQNEAQ (reference sequence). CDR3 length: 16 amino acids. V trimming: 5 bases; J trimming: 4 bases; junction bases outside the gene matches: 10. DNA of the CDR3: TGTGCCAGCAGCACACCGGGACAGGGGAGTTTCACTGAAGCTTTCTTT. The encoded protein is CASSTPGQGSFTEAFF.

This clonotype showed up many times. CDR3 bases: TGTGCCGTCCTAGCGGGGGGCCTCGAGCAGTTCTTC. This encodes CAVLAGGLEQFF. The chain employs TRBV11-2 and TRBJ2-1; TRBD2 agrees at 11 bases. CDR1 and CDR2 (germline): SGHAT, FQNNGV. The V and J ends lost 11 bases and 10 bases, in that order; junction bases with no gene match: 7. CDR3 length: 12 amino acids.

V and J are TRBV11-3 and TRBJ2-7; no clear D. The CDR3 has 15 amino acids. CDR1 is SGHNT and CDR2 is YENEEA in the germline V gene. Trimming took off 2 bases at V and 3 bases at J, with 14 bases between the two ends. CDR3 sequence reads: CASSLNRVSDYEQYF. In nucleotides, the CDR3 is TGTGCCAGCAGCTTAAACCGGGTGAGCGACTACGAGCAGTACTTC.

This clonotype was observed many times. This chain connects TRBV7-3 to TRBJ2-1; perhaps TRBD2 as D (6 bases). Germline lookup yields CDR1 SGHTA and CDR2 FQGTGA. The CDR3 is 13 residues long. The germline V and J ends were trimmed by 5 bases and 7 bases, with 12 bases remaining between them. As DNA, the CDR3 is TGTGCCAGCAGCGGAGGGCTGGGAAATGAGCAGTTCTTC. Its protein product is CASSGGLGNEQFF.

About this clonotype: A much larger clone lies one base from this, so it may be a read error. The chain is built from TRBV9 and TRBJ2-5; 8 bases are shared with TRBD1. V shed 2 bases, J shed 4 bases, and the junction held 7 bases outside the gene matches. The germline gives CDR1 SGDLS, CDR2 YYNGEE. The CDR3 extends over 15 amino acids. CDR3 residues: CASSVGQGAGETQYF. In nucleotides, the CDR3 is TGTGCCAGCAGCGTTGGACAGGGAGCGGGAGAGACCCAGTACTTC.

This clonotype was observed many times. CDR3 sequence reads: CASSLTPTSGVYEQYF. The CDR3 DNA sequence: TGTGCCAGCAGCTTAACTCCCACTAGCGGGGTATACGAGCAGTACTTC. The chain links TRBV7-3 to TRBJ2-7, with TRBD2 identical over 10 bases. The CDR3 runs to 16 residues. After removal of 0 bases from V and 4 bases from J, the junction contained 6 bases not matched to a gene. The germline CDR1 and CDR2 sequences are SGHTA and FQGTGA.

This clonotype was seen many times. The chain employs TRBV27 and TRBJ1-1; D unclear. Trimming left V 5 bases short and J 1 base short, with 14 bases between. This CDR3 has 15 residues. Germline assignment: CDR1 MNHEY and CDR2 SMNVEV (reference sequence). The CDR3 loop is CASSRIAPSNTEAFF. The CDR3, as DNA: TGTGCCAGCAGTCGCATCGCCCCGTCGAACACTGAAGCTTTCTTT.

The table lists this clonotype with many counts. V gene TRBV7-8 combines with J gene TRBJ2-2; 7 nucleotides align to TRBD1. From germline, CDR1 is SGHVS and CDR2 FQNEAQ. The CDR3 loop spans 15 amino acids. V shed 5 bases, J shed 7 bases, and the junction held 10 bases outside the gene matches. The CDR3 DNA reads as TGTGCCAGCAGCGTAGGTGCGAGGGGGCACGGGGAGCTGTTTTTT. Its protein is CASSVGARGHGELFF.

This clonotype showed up many times. The chain recombines TRBV6-1 with TRBJ1-6; possibly TRBD1 for D (6 bases). The V gene's germline CDR1 is MNHNS and CDR2 SASEGT. The CDR3 has 15 amino acids. Trimming shortened V by 4 bases and J by 9 bases, and 16 bases separated the two germline ends. CDR3 coding DNA: TGTGCCAGCAGTGGAGGGGGAAGGGGGATTTCACCCCTCCACTTT. Its translation: CASSGGGRGISPLHF.

This clonotype was detected ten times or more. The V and J genes are TRBV7-9 and TRBJ2-7; D not resolved. V dropped 1 base and J dropped 6 bases, with 7 bases sitting between them. This CDR3 spans 12 amino acids. CDR1 is SEHNR and CDR2 is FQNEAQ in the germline V gene (reference sequence). CDR3 coding DNA: TGTGCCAGCAGCTTAGAGTCGGGCGAGCAGTACTTC. Encoded protein: CASSLESGEQYF.

The rearrangement links TRBV12-3 or TRBV12-4 to TRBJ1-1, with D hard to call. The CDR3 consists of 15 residues. The V and J ends lost 5 bases and 0 bases respectively, with 13 bases between them. The CDR3, as DNA: TGTGCCAGCAGTCGCGGAAGGGCAATGAACACTGAAGCTTTCTTT. The encoded protein is CASSRGRAMNTEAFF.

This clonotype was recorded a few times. The chain links TRBV24-1 to TRBJ1-2; weak D call: TRBD1 (5 bases). V was pared by 4 bases and J by 7 bases, with 12 bases between. CDR1 and CDR2 (germline): KGHDR, SFDVKD. This CDR3 comprises 13 residues. In DNA, the CDR3 is TGTGCCACCAGTGACCTCCCCCAGGGTGGCTACACCTTC. Translating it yields CATSDLPQGGYTF.

This clonotype was found many times. The rearrangement joins TRBV6-1 to TRBJ2-1; 8 bases line up with TRBD2. There are 15 residues in the CDR3. Germline V gene data show CDR1 as MNHNS and CDR2 as SASEGT. The V and J ends lost 5 bases and 2 bases, in that order; junction bases with no gene match: 5. The CDR3 here is CASSSSGFPYNEQFF. CDR3 DNA sequence: TGTGCCAGCAGTTCTAGCGGGTTTCCCTACAATGAGCAGTTCTTC.

In this sample, this clonotype turned up many times. The chain combines TRBV11-1 with TRBJ2-1; D call uncertain. The V end was cut by 5 bases, the J end by 0 bases, with 11 bases between. Germline V lookup: CDR1 SGHAT, CDR2 FQDESV (reference sequence). This CDR3 is built from 15 residues. The CDR3 spells CASSPRASSYNEQFF. DNA of the CDR3: TGTGCCAGCAGCCCCAGAGCGAGCTCCTACAATGAGCAGTTCTTC.

This clonotype was observed at least ten times. This chain connects TRBV7-9 to TRBJ1-1, with a tentative D call TRBD1 (5 bases). With 5 bases removed from V and 1 base from J, the gap between germline ends came to 17 bases. The length of the CDR3 is 16 residues. Germline CDR1 reads SEHNR; CDR2 reads FQNEAQ (reference sequence). This CDR3 is CASSVPGVGENTEAFF. The CDR3 bases are TGTGCCAGCAGCGTGCCGGGGGTTGGGGAGAACACTGAAGCTTTCTTT. The whole variable domain, remainder taken from reference TRBV7-9 and TRBJ1-1, is DTGVSQNPRHKITKRGQNVTFRCDPISEHNRLYWYRQTLGQGPEFLTYFQNEAQLEKSRLLSDRFSAERPKGSFSTLEIQRTEQGDSAMYLCASSVPGVGENTEAFFGQGTRLTVV.

In its sample, this clonotype was seen a few times. The chain couples TRBV20-1 to TRBJ1-6; D possibly corresponds to TRBD1 (6 bases). Germline V CDR1 and CDR2: DFQATT, SNEGSKA (reference sequence). The CDR3 sequence is 18 residues long. Trimming stripped 0 bases from V and 0 bases from J, with 15 bases between. The CDR3 loop is CSARDSGQSSSYNSPLHF. The CDR3 DNA follows: TGCAGTGCTAGAGATTCCGGACAGTCGAGCTCCTATAATTCACCCCTCCACTTT.

The J gene is TRBJ2-2, the V gene TRBV6-1, with 8 bases that match TRBD2. V lost 2 bases to trimming and J lost 1 base; unmatched junction nucleotides: 6. CDR3 length: 17 amino acids. Germline lookup yields CDR1 MNHNS and CDR2 SASEGT. CDR3 nucleotide sequence: TGTGCCAGCAGTGAATGGGTAGCGGGAAAGAACACCGGGGAGCTGTTTTTT. It translates to CASSEWVAGKNTGELFF.

This clonotype was counted ten times or more. This chain joins TRBV6-1 and TRBJ1-5; weak D call: TRBD1 (5 bases). CDR1 is MNHNS, CDR2 SASEGT, per germline. This CDR3 spans 15 amino acids. Deletions cut 2 bases from V and 2 bases from J, with 10 bases between. As DNA, the CDR3 is TGTGCCAGCAGTGAATGGGGGGTTGGCAATCAGCCCCAGCATTTT. Translated, it gives CASSEWGVGNQPQHF.

This clonotype was detected many times. This rearrangement joins TRBV12-3 or TRBV12-4 to TRBJ1-2; 7 nucleotides line up with TRBD1. CDR3 length: 13 residues. With 3 bases clipped from V and 6 bases from J, the junction kept 4 bases outside the gene matches. Here the CDR3 DNA reads TGTGCCAGCAGTTTTGACAGGGCTCATGGCTACACCTTC. Translated, it gives CASSFDRAHGYTF.

The sample holds a few counts of this clonotype. The rearrangement uses TRBV3-1 and TRBJ1-2; D may be TRBD1 (5 bases). Germline CDR1 reads LGHDT; CDR2 reads YNNKEL (reference sequence). The length of the CDR3 is 12 residues. The CDR3 sequence is CAVGTINYGYTF. CDR3 in DNA: TGTGCGGTGGGGACTATTAACTATGGCTACACCTTC.

This clonotype was seen a few times. The V call is TRBV28, the J call TRBJ2-5; either TRBD1 or TRBD2 may supply D (5 bases each). Germline lookup yields CDR1 MDHEN and CDR2 SYDVKM. The CDR3 contains 16 residues. Trimming stripped 0 bases from V and 1 base from J, with 12 bases between. As DNA, the CDR3 is TGTGCCAGCAGTTTATGTACGGGACCGCCCCAAGAGACCCAGTACTTC. Translation: CASSLCTGPPQETQYF.

This clonotype occurred many times. The rearrangement links TRBV2 to TRBJ1-5; the D is unclear. The CDR3 is made up of 18 amino acids. The V end was cut by 0 bases, the J end by 1 base, with 16 bases between. Germline loops: CDR1 SNHLY, CDR2 FYNNEI. Written as DNA, the CDR3 is TGTGCCAGCAGTGAAGCGCTTCGGGGTCCCTCCAGCAATCAGCCCCAGCATTTT. Translated: CASSEALRGPSSNQPQHF.

A remark on this clonotype: Being one base from a much bigger clone, this may be a read error. For the CDR3, the DNA is TGCAGTGCTACCCAGCTTCTCTCTGGGGCCGACGTCCTGACTTTC. This sequence encodes CSATQLLSGADVLTF. V usage is TRBV20-1 and J usage is TRBJ2-6; maybe TRBD1 (5 bases). The CDR3 sequence is 15 residues long. Germline V gives CDR1 DFQATT, CDR2 SNEGSKA (reference sequence).